This T cell receptor beta chain was captured by sequencing in a study of control samples from healthy donors and cancer patients. Between the trimmed V and J ends, which lost 2 bases and 8 bases, there was a span of 11 bases. This CDR3 is 13 amino acids long. Looked up from germline, CDR1 is SNHLY and CDR2 is FYNNEI. Sequencing used immunoSEQ multiplex PCR; TCRdb keeps in-frame clones, though not all of them. The data hold some 120,000 clones, with nearly 95% observed a single time. The V and J genes are TRBV2 and TRBJ2-3; a possible D gene is TRBD2 (5 bases). The clonotype originates from a young man in good health. What was sequenced was blood. The CDR3 DNA is TGTGCCAGCAGTGAACTAGCTATTGCTACGCAGTATTTT. This codes for CASSELAIATQYF.